The present T cell receptor (beta chain) was sequenced within a study of blood T cell repertoires in COVID-19. At the level of the study: Acute and convalescent COVID-19 specimens originated in the United States, Italy and Spain. Sources were T cells, B-cell-depleted T cells, or PBMCs; the material itself was cDNA or gDNA.

This clone occurred once. Trimming stripped 5 bases from V and 2 bases from J, with 12 bases between. Germline V lookup: CDR1 LNHDA, CDR2 SQIVND (reference sequence). The CDR3 has 14 amino acids. In the original analysis: Quantification of nucleated cells was approximated via reference gene primer amplification. Libraries were prepared by immunoSEQ multiplex PCR; TCRdb keeps only in-frame clonotypes and omits some of them. V and J calls and clone size are as listed in that table; D and trimming were resolved from the DNA. Here the sample spans 200,000 to 300,000 clones, approximately 84% being singletons.

The source of this sequence is a man aged 45 to 65 with acute or convalescent COVID-19. The V call is TRBV19, the J call TRBJ2-5; D unresolved. The sample was peripheral blood. CDR3 DNA sequence: TGTGCCAGTAGTCCCTCGATGAGGCAAGAGACCCAGTACTTC. This sequence encodes CASSPSMRQETQYF.